This TCR beta chain emerged from a study of CD8 T cells in ankylosing spondylitis. Overall study results and limits: In the blood and synovial fluid of reactive arthritis, some motif variants had been previously reported.

TCRdb independently ran MiXCR on the 5' RACE reads; one entry per CDR3 protein. The sample includes roughly 160,000 distinct CDR3 sequences, more than 9% of them seen just once. With respect to this clonotype: Its antigen is unknown.

This receptor was taken from a male donor with ankylosing spondylitis or in good health (not recorded which). The sample was blood, either unsorted or a sorted T cell fraction (not recorded which).

In DNA form, the CDR3 reads TGTGCCAGCAGCCATGAGTTTAACTATGGCTACACCTTC. Amino acid sequence: CASSHEFNYGYTF. This chain links TRBV3-1 with TRBJ1-2; no reliable D call. The germline gives CDR1 LGHDT, CDR2 YNNKEL (reference sequence). Trimming stripped 3 bases from V and 1 base from J, with 6 bases between. The CDR3 is made up of 13 amino acids.